Below are 30 T cell receptor beta chains sequenced from a single sample in a study of cytomegalovirus exposure and HLA in healthy donors (dated by TCRdb to about 2017). Library generation was performed with the immunoSEQ multiplex PCR assay. The multiplex PCR relied on a mix of 60 forward primers for TCR Vbeta segments and 13 reverse primers for TCR Jbeta segments. Held by TCRdb, this immuneACCESS table contains in-frame sequences only and omits some clones. Under half of the omission traces to an unresolved V gene where checked; the cause of the rest is unknown. The sample profile shows roughly 61,000 clones; 75% to 85% of them were found once. The top ten constitute almost 6% of the sample. Sequencing was performed on PBMCs. All receptors come from a male donor in good health and CMV-seronegative.

The rearrangement joins TRBV27 to TRBJ2-7; D is ambiguous. The CDR3 has 11 residues. V gave up 4 bases and J gave up 3 bases, with 4 bases separating them. Germline values: CDR1 MNHEY, CDR2 SMNVEV (reference sequence). This CDR3 reads CASSSYYEQYF. The CDR3 DNA follows: TGTGCCAGCAGTTCTTACTACGAGCAGTACTTC.

This sequence joins TRBV1 and TRBJ1-2. TRBV1 is assigned pseudogene status. CDR3 length: 14 amino acids. CDR3 sequence (DNA): TGCACCAGCAGCCAAGAGAGGGAAGGTTATGGCTACACCTTC. Protein product: CTSSQEREGYGYTF.

The gene calls are TRBV7-2 and TRBJ2-1; 9 bases fit TRBD1. CDR1 and CDR2 from the germline V gene are SGHTA and FQGNSA. After removal of 6 bases from V and 6 bases from J, the junction contained 12 bases not matched to a gene. The CDR3 is 16 residues long. The CDR3 loop is CASSPSPGTGFNEQFF. CDR3 sequence (DNA): TGTGCCAGCAGTCCATCCCCCGGGACAGGGTTCAATGAGCAGTTCTTC.

The CDR3 reads CASSLYLNQPQHF. Here the CDR3 DNA reads TGTGCCAGCAGCTTATACTTAAATCAGCCCCAGCATTTT. This rearrangement joins TRBV7-6 to TRBJ1-5; D gene unclear. Germline-derived CDR1 and CDR2 are SGHVS and FNYEAQ. The CDR3 is 13 residues long. The V end was cut by 2 bases, the J end by 4 bases, with 6 bases between.

This rearrangement joins TRBV5-1 to TRBJ1-1; a possible D gene is TRBD1 (6 bases). There are 14 residues in the CDR3. Trimming cost V 6 bases and J 1 base, with 13 bases left between them. Germline CDR1 SGHRS, CDR2 YFSETQ. The CDR3 spells CASTDRRGNTEAFF. The CDR3 DNA is TGCGCCAGCACGGACAGAAGAGGGAACACTGAAGCTTTCTTT.

The V call is TRBV30, the J call TRBJ2-1; D perhaps matches TRBD2 (6 bases). The length of the CDR3 is 16 residues. V lost 3 bases, J lost 3 bases, and 18 bases lay in between. CDR1 and CDR2 from the germline V gene are GTSNPN and SVGIG (reference sequence). CDR3 protein: CAWSPATGGYYNEQFF. DNA of the CDR3: TGTGCCTGGAGCCCCGCGACCGGGGGTTACTACAATGAGCAGTTCTTC.

V is TRBV7-9 and J is TRBJ1-1, with 7 bases that match TRBD1. The junction had 8 bases not matched to a gene; V was cut back by 5 bases and J by 11 bases. Germline V gives CDR1 SEHNR, CDR2 FQNEAQ (reference sequence). There are 12 residues in the CDR3. CDR3 sequence (DNA): TGTGCCAGCAGCCTTACCTCGGGACAGGCTTTCTTT. It encodes CASSLTSGQAFF.

The gene calls are TRBV27 and TRBJ2-5, with 9 bases identical to TRBD2. CDR3 length equals 15 residues. CDR1 and CDR2 from the germline V gene are MNHEY and SMNVEV (reference sequence). V was pared by 5 bases and J by 1 base, with 5 bases of the junction left unmatched. CDR3 sequence (DNA): TGTGCCAGCAGTCGGCTAGCGGGACGCCAAGAGACCCAGTACTTC. Its protein product is CASSRLAGRQETQYF.

Written as DNA, the CDR3 is TGTGCCAGTAGCCTAATGACAGGGAATGGTGAAAAACTGTTTTTT. Its translation: CASSLMTGNGEKLFF. This chain connects TRBV19 to TRBJ1-4; 7 positions match TRBD1. V lost 6 bases and J lost 7; bases outside the gene matches: 11. Germline V gene sequence: CDR1 LNHDA, CDR2 SQIVND (reference sequence). This CDR3 contains 15 residues. The whole variable domain, remainder taken from reference TRBV19 and TRBJ1-4, is DGGITQSPKYLFRKEGQNVTLSCEQNLNHDAMYWYRQDPGQGLRLIYYSQIVNDFQKGDIAEGYSVSREKKESFPLTVTSAQKNPTAFYLCASSLMTGNGEKLFFGSGTQLSVL.

This chain connects TRBV7-2 to TRBJ1-1; TRBD1 is a possible D gene (5 bases). Germline lookup yields CDR1 SGHTA and CDR2 FQGNSA. Trimming stripped 0 bases from V and 0 bases from J, with 11 bases between. CDR3 length: 16 residues. In DNA form, the CDR3 reads TGTGCCAGCAGCTTAGCGCTAGGGGTCGTGAACACTGAAGCTTTCTTT. Protein: CASSLALGVVNTEAFF.

This sequence joins TRBV10-3 and TRBJ1-2, with D perhaps TRBD1 (5 bases). Germline V gene lookup returns CDR1 ENHRY and CDR2 SYGVKD. This CDR3 contains 15 residues. Trimming removed 4 bases at V and 1 base at J, with 13 bases between. Here the CDR3 DNA reads TGTGCCATCAGTGGGGGCTTCATGGGTAACTATGGCTACACCTTC. This codes for CAISGGFMGNYGYTF.

This chain connects TRBV7-3 to TRBJ2-7, with D perhaps matching TRBD2 (5 bases). The ends were cut back, 4 bases at V and 6 bases at J, with 13 bases in the middle. CDR1 is SGHTA and CDR2 is FQGTGA in the germline V gene. The CDR3 is made up of 13 amino acids. The DNA of the CDR3 is TGTGCCAGCAGCTCGGGGAGTGCCAGCGAGCAGTACTTC. It specifies CASSSGSASEQYF.

V is TRBV7-2 and J is TRBJ1-5; 7 positions match TRBD1. This CDR3 spans 17 amino acids. Germline loops: CDR1 SGHTA, CDR2 FQGNSA. With 5 bases clipped from V and 2 bases from J, the junction kept 12 bases outside the gene matches. CDR3 sequence reads: CASSISTGMRGNQPQHF. CDR3 coding DNA: TGTGCCAGCAGCATTTCGACAGGGATGAGGGGCAATCAGCCCCAGCATTTT.

This clone was counted a few times. The genes are TRBV7-2 and TRBJ2-5; 9 bases are shared with TRBD2. V trimming: 5 bases; J trimming: 5 bases; junction bases outside the gene matches: 6. The CDR3 is made up of 14 amino acids. Per the germline V gene, CDR1 is SGHTA and CDR2 is FQGNSA. This chain's CDR3 is CASSLSLAGETQYF. CDR3 nucleotides: TGTGCCAGCAGCCTTAGCCTAGCGGGGGAGACCCAGTACTTC.

The chain couples TRBV6-6 to TRBJ2-3; the D gene is possibly TRBD1 (6 bases). The CDR3 runs 14 residues. V lost 4 bases to trimming and J lost 3 bases, with 11 bases between them. Germline V gene lookup returns CDR1 MNHNY and CDR2 SVGAGI (reference sequence). In DNA, the CDR3 is TGTGCCAGCAGTTCCCATACAGGGACAGATACGCAGTATTTT. It yields the protein CASSSHTGTDTQYF.

The V gene is TRBV19, the J gene TRBJ2-7; TRBD1 is a possible D gene (5 bases). This CDR3 has 13 residues. With 4 bases removed from V and 2 bases from J, the gap between germline ends came to 9 bases. CDR1 is LNHDA, CDR2 SQIVND, per germline (reference sequence). The CDR3 protein is CASSKTDTYEQYF. CDR3 DNA: TGTGCCAGTAGTAAGACAGATACCTACGAGCAGTACTTC. The full variable domain, rest sourced from reference TRBV19 and TRBJ2-7, is DGGITQSPKYLFRKEGQNVTLSCEQNLNHDAMYWYRQDPGQGLRLIYYSQIVNDFQKGDIAEGYSVSREKKESFPLTVTSAQKNPTAFYLCASSKTDTYEQYFGPGTRLTVT.

About this clone: The sample has other DNA sequences that encode this CDR3 too. The V and J genes are TRBV15 and TRBJ2-3; the D is unclear. CDR3 length: 15 amino acids. CDR1 is LNHNV, CDR2 YYDKDF, per germline (reference sequence). Trimming took off 3 bases at V and 1 base at J, with 11 bases between the two ends. CDR3 bases: TGTGCCACCAGCAGGGTGAGATTGGGCACAGATACGCAGTATTTT. The encoded protein is CATSRVRLGTDTQYF. The whole variable domain, remainder taken from reference TRBV15 and TRBJ2-3, is DAMVIQNPRYQVTQFGKPVTLSCSQTLNHNVMYWYQQKSSQAPKLLFHYYDKDFNNEADTPDNFQSRRPNTSFCFLDIRSPGLGDTAMYLCATSRVRLGTDTQYFGPGTRLTVL.

The chain carries TRBV5-6 and TRBJ2-1, with 16 bases matching TRBD2. V lost 4 bases, J lost 6 bases, and 7 bases stayed unmatched. Germline loops: CDR1 SGHDT, CDR2 YYEEEE. This CDR3 region has 17 residues. CDR3 coding DNA: TGTGCCAGCAGCCAGGGACTAGCGGGGGGGCCGGGCAATGAGCAGTTCTTC. Its translation: CASSQGLAGGPGNEQFF.

The V gene is TRBV5-6, the J gene TRBJ2-5; tentatively, D is TRBD1 (7 bases). CDR3 length equals 15 residues. V lost 0 bases and J 3 bases, leaving 12 bases between the germline ends. Germline assignment: CDR1 SGHDT and CDR2 YYEEEE. In DNA form, the CDR3 reads TGTGCCAGCAGCTTGGTCGGCAGGGGGGAAGAGACCCAGTACTTC. Its translation is CASSLVGRGEETQYF.

J is TRBJ2-3 and V is TRBV7-9, with a possible D match to TRBD1 (5 bases). The V and J ends lost 0 bases and 5 bases respectively, with 6 bases between them. Germline CDR1 SEHNR, CDR2 FQNEAQ (reference sequence). There are 13 residues in the CDR3. CDR3 in amino acids: CASSLAREDTQYF. CDR3 DNA: TGTGCCAGCAGCTTAGCCAGGGAAGATACGCAGTATTTT.

The chain joins TRBV9 to TRBJ2-3; 9 bases fit TRBD2. The junction had 5 bases not matched to a gene; V was cut back by 3 bases and J by 0 bases. The CDR3 length is 16 residues. The germline V gene encodes CDR1 SGDLS and CDR2 YYNGEE. CDR3 protein: CASSGSSGVSTDTQYF. The CDR3 DNA is TGTGCCAGCAGCGGGTCTAGCGGGGTTAGCACAGATACGCAGTATTTT. Full variable domain (remainder filled in from reference TRBV9 and TRBJ2-3): DSGVTQTPKHLITATGQRVTLRCSPRSGDLSVYWYQQSLDQGLQFLIQYYNGEERAKGNILERFSAQQFPDLHSELNLSSLELGDSALYFCASSGSSGVSTDTQYFGPGTRLTVL.

The chain couples TRBV4-1 to TRBJ1-1; 7 positions match TRBD1. This CDR3 region has 13 residues. The trim removed 3 bases at V and 5 bases at J, leaving 3 bases unmatched. Looked up from germline, CDR1 is MGHRA and CDR2 is YSYEKL. The CDR3 protein is CASSQQGETEAFF. The CDR3, as DNA: TGCGCCAGCAGCCAGCAGGGGGAAACTGAAGCTTTCTTT.

The rearrangement joins TRBV29-1 to TRBJ1-3; D remains unclear. The germline V gene has CDR1 SQVTM and CDR2 ANQGSEA. The CDR3 spans 14 residues. Trimming removed 4 bases at V and 0 bases at J, with 10 bases between. The CDR3 protein is CSVGQSASGNTIYF. The CDR3 DNA reads as TGCAGCGTTGGGCAGTCCGCCTCTGGAAACACCATATATTTT.

The rearrangement joins TRBV9 to TRBJ1-1; a weak D match, TRBD1 (5 bases). V dropped 3 bases and J dropped 4 bases, with 19 bases sitting between them. This CDR3 is 16 amino acids long. Germline V gives CDR1 SGDLS, CDR2 YYNGEE. The CDR3: CASSGGTRRGGTEAFF. The CDR3 nucleotides read TGTGCCAGCAGCGGGGGGACGAGGAGGGGTGGCACTGAAGCTTTCTTT. The full variable domain, its missing parts supplied by reference TRBV9 and TRBJ1-1, is DSGVTQTPKHLITATGQRVTLRCSPRSGDLSVYWYQQSLDQGLQFLIQYYNGEERAKGNILERFSAQQFPDLHSELNLSSLELGDSALYFCASSGGTRRGGTEAFFGQGTRLTVV.

The chain has TRBV10-3 and TRBJ2-7; TRBD1 is a possible D gene (6 bases). V lost 0 bases, J lost 12 bases, and 12 bases lay in between. CDR3 length: 12 residues. The germline gives CDR1 ENHRY, CDR2 SYGVKD. CDR3 in amino acids: CAISESRQEWYF. CDR3 coding DNA: TGTGCCATCAGTGAGTCCAGACAGGAGTGGTACTTC.

This sequence joins TRBV30 and TRBJ1-5, with 9 positions matching TRBD1. Germline V gene data show CDR1 as GTSNPN and CDR2 as SVGIG (reference sequence). The CDR3 spans 15 residues. V lost 2 bases, J lost 5 bases, and 7 bases stayed unmatched. In nucleotides, the CDR3 is TGTGCCTGGAGTCCCCCCGGGACAGGGTATCAGCCCCAGCATTTT. Its translation: CAWSPPGTGYQPQHF. The full variable domain, in which reference TRBV30 and TRBJ1-5 provide the parts outside the CDR3, is SQTIHQWPATLVQPVGSPLSLECTVEGTSNPNLYWYRQAAGRGLQLLFYSVGIGQISSEVPQNLSASRPQDRQFILSSKKLLLSDSGFYLCAWSPPGTGYQPQHFGDGTRLSIL.

This clone has only a few counts. V gene TRBV19 combines with J gene TRBJ1-5, with D possibly TRBD1 on 5 matching bases. The germline CDR1 and CDR2 sequences are LNHDA and SQIVND (reference sequence). V lost 3 bases, J lost 7 bases, and 16 bases lay in between. The CDR3 contains 15 residues. The CDR3 sequence: CASSMRGGTGQPQHF. CDR3 sequence (DNA): TGTGCCAGTAGTATGAGGGGCGGGACTGGCCAGCCCCAGCATTTT.

The V and J genes are TRBV7-9 and TRBJ1-5; TRBD1 might be the D (6 bases). The length of the CDR3 is 16 residues. V lost 1 base to trimming and J lost 0 bases, with 10 bases between them. Germline loops: CDR1 SEHNR, CDR2 FQNEAQ (reference sequence). The CDR3 DNA is TGTGCCAGCAGCTTAGGGACAGTCAGTAGCAATCAGCCCCAGCATTTT. The encoded protein is CASSLGTVSSNQPQHF.

This chain uses TRBV4-2 with TRBJ2-2, with D possibly being TRBD1 (6 bases). This CDR3 has 16 residues. Trimming pared 0 bases from V and 0 bases from J, leaving 8 bases between. Germline-derived CDR1 and CDR2 are LGHNA and YNFKEQ. The CDR3 nucleotides are TGTGCCAGCAGCCAAGAAACAGGGTCGAACACCGGGGAGCTGTTTTTT. It codes for CASSQETGSNTGELFF.

The chain uses TRBV7-2 and TRBJ1-2; D is unclear. Germline CDR1 is SGHTA and CDR2 is FQGNSA. The V end was cut by 5 bases, the J end by 2 bases, with 12 bases between. The CDR3 has 14 amino acids. The CDR3 loop is CASSPAVRNYGYTF. CDR3 coding DNA: TGTGCCAGCAGCCCGGCGGTTAGGAACTATGGCTACACCTTC.